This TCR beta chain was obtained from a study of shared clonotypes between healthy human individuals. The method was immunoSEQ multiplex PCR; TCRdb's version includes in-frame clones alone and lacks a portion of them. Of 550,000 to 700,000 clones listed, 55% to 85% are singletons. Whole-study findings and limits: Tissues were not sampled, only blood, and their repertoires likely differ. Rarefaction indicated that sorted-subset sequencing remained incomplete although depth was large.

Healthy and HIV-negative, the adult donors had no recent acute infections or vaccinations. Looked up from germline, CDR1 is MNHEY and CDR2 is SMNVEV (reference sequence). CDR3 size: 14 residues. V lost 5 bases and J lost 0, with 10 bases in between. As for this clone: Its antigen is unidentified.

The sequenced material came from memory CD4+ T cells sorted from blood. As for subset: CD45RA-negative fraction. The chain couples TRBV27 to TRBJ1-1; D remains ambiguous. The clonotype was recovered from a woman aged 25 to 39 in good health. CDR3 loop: CASSNRLMNTEAFF. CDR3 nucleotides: TGTGCCAGCAGTAATAGGCTAATGAACACTGAAGCTTTCTTT.